This T cell receptor (beta chain) comes out of a study of early T cells in non-severe SARS-CoV-2 infection. This clonotype was seen repeatedly, ten times or more. From the 5' RACE reads, TCRdb called clonotypes with MiXCR, one entry per CDR3 protein. The repertoire has 35,000 to 40,000 distinct CDR3 sequences, around 5% of them found once; the top ten carry about 27%. The material sequenced was whole blood. The origin of this receptor is an adult who was a healthcare worker with PCR-confirmed SARS-CoV-2 infection or an uninfected control (not recorded which).

CDR3 nucleotide sequence: TGTGCCAGCAGCCCGACGAATAGCAATCAGCCCCAGCATTTT. The encoded protein is CASSPTNSNQPQHF. The V and J genes are TRBV12-3 or TRBV12-4 and TRBJ1-5; D unclear. V gave up 6 bases and J gave up 0 bases, with 9 bases separating them. This CDR3 comprises 14 residues.